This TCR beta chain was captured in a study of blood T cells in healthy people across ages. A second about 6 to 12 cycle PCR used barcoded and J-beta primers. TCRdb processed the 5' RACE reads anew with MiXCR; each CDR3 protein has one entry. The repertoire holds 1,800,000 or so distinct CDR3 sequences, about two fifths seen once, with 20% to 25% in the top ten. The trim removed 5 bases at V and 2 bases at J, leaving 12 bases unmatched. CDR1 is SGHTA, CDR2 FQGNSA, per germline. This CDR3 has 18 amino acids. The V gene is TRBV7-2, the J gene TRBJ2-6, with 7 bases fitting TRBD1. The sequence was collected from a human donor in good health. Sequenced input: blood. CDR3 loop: CASSQVAGGFTGANVLTF. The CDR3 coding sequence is TGTGCCAGCAGCCAAGTGGCAGGGGGTTTTACTGGGGCCAACGTCCTGACTTTC.